This T cell receptor beta chain was identified in a study of T cell repertoires in cytomegalovirus infection. Study context: The study used recently identified HLA-C-restricted and well-studied HLA-B-restricted CMV epitopes. General study results and limits: People with CMV and the relevant HLA were identified by cumulative public TCR beta family frequency.

Germline trimming cut 3 bases from V and 6 bases from J; bases unmatched to any gene: 6. The CDR3 is 15 amino acids. Germline values: CDR1 DFQATT, CDR2 SNEGSKA (reference sequence). One entry per CDR3 protein, called by TCRdb with MiXCR from the reads. The data show around 100,000 distinct CDR3 sequences, approximately 45% seen once. This clonotype was observed a handful of times. The antigen is unknown. The clonotype originates from a human donor in good health (CMV status not recorded). Some clones in this sample may be carry-over from other donors' samples. The chain joins TRBV20-1 to TRBJ2-5; TRBD2 agrees at 14 bases. Material: CD8+ T cells from cultured PBMCs, obtained from culture after CMV antigen stimulation. CDR3 nucleotides: TGCAGTGCTAGTTTGACTAGCGGGGGGGAGAAGACCCAGTACTTC. This gives the protein CSASLTSGGEKTQYF.